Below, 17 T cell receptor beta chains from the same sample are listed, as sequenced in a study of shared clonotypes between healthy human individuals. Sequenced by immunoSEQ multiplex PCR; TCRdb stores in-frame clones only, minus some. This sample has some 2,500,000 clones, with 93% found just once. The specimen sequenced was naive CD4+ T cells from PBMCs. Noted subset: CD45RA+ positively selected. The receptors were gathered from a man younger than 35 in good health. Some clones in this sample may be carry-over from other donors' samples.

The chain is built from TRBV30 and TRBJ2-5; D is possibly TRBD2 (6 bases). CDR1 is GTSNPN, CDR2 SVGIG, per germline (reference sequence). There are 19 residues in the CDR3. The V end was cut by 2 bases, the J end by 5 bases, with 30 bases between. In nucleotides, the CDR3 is TGTGCCTGGAGTTCTAACCCTGGGTCGGGGGTGGTACAATGGGAGACCCAGTACTTC. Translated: CAWSSNPGSGVVQWETQYF.

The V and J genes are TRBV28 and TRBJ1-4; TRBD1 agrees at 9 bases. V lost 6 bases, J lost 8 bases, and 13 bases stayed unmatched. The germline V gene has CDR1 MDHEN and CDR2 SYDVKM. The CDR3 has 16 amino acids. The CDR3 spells CASSNIPGQGEEKLFF. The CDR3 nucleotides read TGTGCCAGCAGCAACATACCGGGACAGGGTGAGGAAAAACTGTTTTTT.

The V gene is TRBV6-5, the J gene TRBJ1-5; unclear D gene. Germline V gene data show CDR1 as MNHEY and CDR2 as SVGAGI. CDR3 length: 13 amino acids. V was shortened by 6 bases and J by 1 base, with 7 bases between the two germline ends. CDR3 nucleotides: TGTGCCAGCAGGAAGGACAGCAATCAGCCCCAGCATTTT. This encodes CASRKDSNQPQHF.

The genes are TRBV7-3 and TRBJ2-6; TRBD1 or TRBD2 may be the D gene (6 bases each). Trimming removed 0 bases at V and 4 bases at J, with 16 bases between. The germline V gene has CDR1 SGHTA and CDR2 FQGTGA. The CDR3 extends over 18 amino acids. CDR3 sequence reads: CASSLTRPWGAGANVLTF. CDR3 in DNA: TGTGCCAGCAGCTTAACGCGCCCCTGGGGGGCGGGGGCCAACGTCCTGACTTTC.

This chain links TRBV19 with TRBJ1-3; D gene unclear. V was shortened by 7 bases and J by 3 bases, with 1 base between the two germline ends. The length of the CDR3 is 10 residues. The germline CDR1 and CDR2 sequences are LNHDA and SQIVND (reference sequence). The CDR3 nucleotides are TGTGCCAGTAATGGAAACACCATATATTTT. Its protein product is CASNGNTIYF.

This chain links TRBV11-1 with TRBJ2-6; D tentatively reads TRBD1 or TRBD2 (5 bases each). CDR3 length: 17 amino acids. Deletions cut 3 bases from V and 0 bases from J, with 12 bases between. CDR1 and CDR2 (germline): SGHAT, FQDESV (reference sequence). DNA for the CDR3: TGTGCCAGCAGCTTGCAGGGACCCTTCTCTGGGGCCAACGTCCTGACTTTC. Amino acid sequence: CASSLQGPFSGANVLTF.

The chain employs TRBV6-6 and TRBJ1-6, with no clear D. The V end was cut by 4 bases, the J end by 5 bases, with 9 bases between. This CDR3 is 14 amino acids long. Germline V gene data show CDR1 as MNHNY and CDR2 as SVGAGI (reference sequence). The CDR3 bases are TGTGCCAGCAGTTCCACAGAGAATAATTCACCCCTCCACTTT. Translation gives CASSSTENNSPLHF.

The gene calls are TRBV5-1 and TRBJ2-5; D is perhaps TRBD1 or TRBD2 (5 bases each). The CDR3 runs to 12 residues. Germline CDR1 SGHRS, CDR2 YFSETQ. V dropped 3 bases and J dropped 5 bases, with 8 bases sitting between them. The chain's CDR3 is CASSSWGETQYF. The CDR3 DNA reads TGCGCCAGCAGCTCCTGGGGGGAGACCCAGTACTTC.

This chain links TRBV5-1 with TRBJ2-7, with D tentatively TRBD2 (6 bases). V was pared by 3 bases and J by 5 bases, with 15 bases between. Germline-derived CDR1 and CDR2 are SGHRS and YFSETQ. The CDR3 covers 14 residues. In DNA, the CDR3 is TGCGCCAGCAGCTCGGGGGTGGCTTTTGACGAGCAGTACTTC. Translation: CASSSGVAFDEQYF.

The DNA of the CDR3 is TGTGCCAGCAGCTTGGTAGGGCGGAGCTACGAGCAGTACTTC. Translation: CASSLVGRSYEQYF. V usage is TRBV5-4 and J usage is TRBJ2-7; no clear D. The CDR3 sequence is 14 residues long. V lost 0 bases and J lost 3, with 10 bases in between. Germline values: CDR1 SGHNT, CDR2 YYREEE (reference sequence).

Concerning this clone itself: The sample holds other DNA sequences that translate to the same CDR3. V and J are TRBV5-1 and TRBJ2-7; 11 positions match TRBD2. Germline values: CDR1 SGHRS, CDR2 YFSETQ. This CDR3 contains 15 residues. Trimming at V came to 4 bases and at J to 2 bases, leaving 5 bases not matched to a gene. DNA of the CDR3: TGCGCCAGCAGCCTGGGACTAGCGGCTACCTACGAGCAGTACTTC. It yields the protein CASSLGLAATYEQYF. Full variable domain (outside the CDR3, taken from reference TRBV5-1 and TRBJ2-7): KAGVTQTPRYLIKTRGQQVTLSCSPISGHRSVSWYQQTPGQGLQFLFEYFSETQRNKGNFPGRFSGRQFSNSRSEMNVSTLELGDSALYLCASSLGLAATYEQYFGPGTRLTVT.

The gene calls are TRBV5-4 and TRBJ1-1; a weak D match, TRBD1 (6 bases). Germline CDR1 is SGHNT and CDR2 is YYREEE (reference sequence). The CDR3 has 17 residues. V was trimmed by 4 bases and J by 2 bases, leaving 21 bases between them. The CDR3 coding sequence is TGTGCCAGCAGCCCCCCGCGGGGGCCCCTTACTAACACTGAAGCTTTCTTT. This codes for CASSPPRGPLTNTEAFF.

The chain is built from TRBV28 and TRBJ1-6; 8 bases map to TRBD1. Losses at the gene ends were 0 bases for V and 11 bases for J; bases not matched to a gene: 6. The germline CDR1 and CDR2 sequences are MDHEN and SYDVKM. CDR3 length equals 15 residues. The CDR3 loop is CASSLWTGERPPLHF. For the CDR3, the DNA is TGTGCCAGCAGTTTATGGACAGGGGAGAGGCCACCCCTCCACTTT.

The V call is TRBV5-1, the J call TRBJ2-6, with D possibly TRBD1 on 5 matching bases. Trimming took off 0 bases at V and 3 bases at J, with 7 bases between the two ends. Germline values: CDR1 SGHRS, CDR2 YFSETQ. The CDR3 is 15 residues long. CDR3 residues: CASSLAQGGANVLTF. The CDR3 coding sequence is TGCGCCAGCAGCTTGGCCCAGGGTGGGGCCAACGTCCTGACTTTC.

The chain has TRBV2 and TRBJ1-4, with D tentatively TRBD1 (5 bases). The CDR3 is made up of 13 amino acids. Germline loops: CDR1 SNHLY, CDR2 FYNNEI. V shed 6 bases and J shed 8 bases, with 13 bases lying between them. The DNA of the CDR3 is TGTGCCAGCAGGACTCAGGGATTCGAAAAACTGTTTTTT. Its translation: CASRTQGFEKLFF.

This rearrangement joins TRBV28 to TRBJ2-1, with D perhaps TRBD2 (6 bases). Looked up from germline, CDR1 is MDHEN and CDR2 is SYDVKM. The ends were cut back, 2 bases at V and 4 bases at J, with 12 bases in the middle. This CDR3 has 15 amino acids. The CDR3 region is CASSLPGDPYNEQFF. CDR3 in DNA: TGTGCCAGCAGTTTACCGGGAGATCCTTACAATGAGCAGTTCTTC.

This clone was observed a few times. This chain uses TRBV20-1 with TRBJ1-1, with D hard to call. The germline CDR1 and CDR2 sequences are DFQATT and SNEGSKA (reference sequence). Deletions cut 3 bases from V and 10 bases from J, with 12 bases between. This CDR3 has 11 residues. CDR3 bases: TGCAGTGCTAGGGGGTCCGATAGAGCTTTCTTT. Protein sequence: CSARGSDRAFF.